This T cell receptor (beta chain) was captured by sequencing in a study of blood T cell repertoires in COVID-19. Study-level background: The United States, Italy and Spain were the sources of the acute and convalescent COVID-19 samples.

V lost 7 bases, J lost 5 bases, and 12 bases lay in between. The CDR3 is 13 amino acids. Clones were sequenced by immunoSEQ multiplex PCR, and TCRdb holds only the in-frame ones, with some missing. This sample yields roughly 260,000 clones, of which about 80% are seen a single time; about 5.3% belongs to the top ten. The chain employs TRBV12-3 or TRBV12-4 and TRBJ2-1; possibly TRBD2 for D (5 bases). The TCR originated in an elderly woman with active or convalescent COVID-19. Material for sequencing was peripheral blood. In nucleotides, the CDR3 is TGTGCCAGCAAAAAGGACTTGGACAATGAGCAGTTCTTC. Translation gives CASKKDLDNEQFF.